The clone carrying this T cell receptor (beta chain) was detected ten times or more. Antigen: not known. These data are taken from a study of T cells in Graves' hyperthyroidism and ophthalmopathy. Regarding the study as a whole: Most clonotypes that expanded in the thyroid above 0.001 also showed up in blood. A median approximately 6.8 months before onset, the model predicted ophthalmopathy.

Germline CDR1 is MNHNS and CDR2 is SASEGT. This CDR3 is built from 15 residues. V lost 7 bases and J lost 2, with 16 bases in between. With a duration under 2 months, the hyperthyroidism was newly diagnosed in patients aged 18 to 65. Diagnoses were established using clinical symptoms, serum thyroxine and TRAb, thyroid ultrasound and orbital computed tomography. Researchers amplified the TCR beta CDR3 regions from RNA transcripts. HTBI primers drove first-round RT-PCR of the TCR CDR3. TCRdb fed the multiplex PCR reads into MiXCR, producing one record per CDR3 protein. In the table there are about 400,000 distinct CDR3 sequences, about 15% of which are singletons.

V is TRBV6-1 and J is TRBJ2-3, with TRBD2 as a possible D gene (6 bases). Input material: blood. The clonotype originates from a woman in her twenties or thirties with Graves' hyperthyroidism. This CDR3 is CASTRRDLDTDTQYF. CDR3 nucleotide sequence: TGTGCCAGCACCCGGAGGGATCTTGACACAGATACGCAGTATTTT.